The clone carrying this T cell receptor (beta chain) was seen ten or more times. This entry is derived from a study of identical twins. The length of the CDR3 is 14 residues. The V segment lost 2 bases and the J segment 7 bases; nucleotides outside the gene matches: 8. Germline loops: CDR1 MDHEN, CDR2 SYDVKM. One entry per CDR3 protein results from TCRdb running MiXCR on the 5' RACE reads. The sample lists fewer than 650,000 distinct CDR3 sequences, approximately 9.6% seen once, with roughly 3.2% in the top ten. These sequences were also reported in another study, on yellow fever vaccine responses in identical twins.

Sequencing used PBMCs. The chain recombines TRBV28 with TRBJ2-7; 7 positions agree with TRBD1. This receptor was taken from a woman aged 18 to 35 in good health. The CDR3 sequence: CASSLGQVLREQYF. The CDR3 DNA is TGTGCCAGCAGTTTAGGACAGGTCTTGCGGGAGCAGTACTTC.